This TCR beta chain is from a study of memory CD4+ T cells and cytomegalovirus serostatus. Study-wide context: Of the healthy Belgian adults, nine or ten were CMV seropositive and approximately 25 seronegative.

Profiled with immunoSEQ multiplex PCR; TCRdb holds only in-frame clones, not every one. The sample has tens of thousands of clones; 65% to 85% are singletons. Single viable CD3+CD4+CD8-CD45RO+ cells were sorted as the memory CD4+ T cells. V lost 4 bases and J lost 2, with 12 bases in between. The V gene's germline CDR1 is SGHRS and CDR2 YFSETQ. The CDR3 runs to 15 residues. The J gene is TRBJ1-4, the V gene TRBV5-1; D remains ambiguous. This clonotype originated in an adult in good health and CMV-seropositive. Sequencing was done on a sample of memory CD4+ T cells from blood. CDR3 in DNA: TGCGCCAGCAGCCCGTCTCCTACGACTAATGAAAAACTGTTTTTT. It is translated as CASSPSPTTNEKLFF. Looking up the rest from reference TRBV5-1 and TRBJ1-4 gives the full variable domain: KAGVTQTPRYLIKTRGQQVTLSCSPISGHRSVSWYQQTPGQGLQFLFEYFSETQRNKGNFPGRFSGRQFSNSRSEMNVSTLELGDSALYLCASSPSPTTNEKLFFGSGTQLSVL.